These 22 T cell receptor beta chains originate from one sample sequenced in a study of T cell changes during pregnancy in multiple sclerosis. Data came from immunoSEQ multiplex PCR; TCRdb stores just in-frame clones and leaves some out. Among 20,000 to 25,000 clones listed, 87% were seen once. The sample here was CD8+ T cells from peripheral blood mononuclear cells, taken after pregnancy. Receptors were obtained from a female donor with multiple sclerosis, enrolled in a pregnancy study.

The V call is TRBV27, the J call TRBJ2-3; the D gene is possibly TRBD2 (5 bases). The length of the CDR3 is 16 residues. The germline V gene encodes CDR1 MNHEY and CDR2 SMNVEV (reference sequence). Between the trimmed V and J ends, which lost 4 bases and 4 bases, there was a span of 18 bases. Here the CDR3 reads CASSSAREPSPDTQYF. The CDR3 nucleotides are TGTGCCAGCAGTTCTGCCCGGGAACCCTCCCCAGATACGCAGTATTTT.

The chain employs TRBV14 and TRBJ2-5; 7 positions agree with TRBD2. Matching the DNA end better, TRBJ2-7 makes the J call doubtful. This CDR3 spans 15 amino acids. The germline CDR1 and CDR2 sequences are SGHDN and FVKESK. CDR3 sequence: CASSQDPRGVYEQYF. The CDR3 bases are TGTGCCAGCAGCCAAGATCCCCGGGGGGTATACGAGCAGTACTTC.

CDR3 DNA: TGTGCCTGGAGCGTAGCGGGAGGGTCCTACAATGAGCAGTTCTTC. Translated: CAWSVAGGSYNEQFF. The rearrangement joins TRBV30 to TRBJ2-1; 11 bases are a match to TRBD2. The CDR3 loop spans 15 amino acids. Germline lookup yields CDR1 GTSNPN and CDR2 SVGIG (reference sequence). Trimming at V came to 3 bases and at J to 1 base, leaving 2 bases not matched to a gene. The whole variable domain, remainder taken from reference TRBV30 and TRBJ2-1, is SQTIHQWPATLVQPVGSPLSLECTVEGTSNPNLYWYRQAAGRGLQLLFYSVGIGQISSEVPQNLSASRPQDRQFILSSKKLLLSDSGFYLCAWSVAGGSYNEQFFGPGTRLTVL.

The table lists this clone with a count of one. The rearrangement joins TRBV2 to TRBJ2-1; 8 bases are a match to TRBD1. Losses at the gene ends were 6 bases for V and 7 bases for J; bases not matched to a gene: 11. The CDR3 is 15 amino acids. Germline V lookup: CDR1 SNHLY, CDR2 FYNNEI. As DNA, the CDR3 is TGTGCCAGCAGCCACCGGGACAGGCTGAGGAATGAGCAGTTCTTC. Encoded protein: CASSHRDRLRNEQFF.

In the case of this clone: At one end, the junction sequence differs from germline, possibly due to a read error. The V and J genes are TRBV13 and TRBJ2-1; 14 nucleotides agree with TRBD2. CDR3 length equals 18 residues. CDR1 is PRHDT and CDR2 is FYEKMQ in the germline V gene (reference sequence). DNA of the CDR3: TGTGCCAGCAGCCTAGGACTAGCGGGAGGTTACTCCTACAATGAGCAGTTCTTC. Amino acids: CASSLGLAGGYSYNEQFF.

This sequence joins TRBV14 and TRBJ2-2; D is unclear. CDR1 is SGHDN, CDR2 FVKESK, per germline. CDR3 length: 13 residues. V dropped 4 bases and J dropped 4 bases, with 7 bases sitting between them. The CDR3 DNA sequence: TGTGCCAGCAGCCCCTCTTTCACCGGGGAGCTGTTTTTT. This gives the protein CASSPSFTGELFF.

This sequence joins TRBV5-5 and TRBJ1-5; 7 bases match TRBD1. The ends lost 6 bases at V and 3 bases at J; junction bases unmatched: 6. Germline CDR1 reads SGHKS; CDR2 reads YYEKEE (reference sequence). The CDR3 covers 14 residues. The CDR3 reads CASTAGTDNQPQHF. CDR3 in DNA: TGTGCCAGCACCGCCGGGACAGACAATCAGCCCCAGCATTTT.

The chain joins TRBV6-4 to TRBJ2-1, with 9 bases that match TRBD2. The CDR3 is 15 residues long. The J segment lost 4 bases and the V segment lost 0 bases, leaving 1 base of the junction unmatched. Germline CDR1 is MRHNA and CDR2 is SNTAGT. The CDR3 bases are TGTGCCAGCAGTGACTCGGCGGGAGGGTACAATGAGCAGTTCTTC. Its protein product is CASSDSAGGYNEQFF.

The chain carries TRBV13 and TRBJ2-7, with TRBD1 matching over 7 bases. Germline-derived CDR1 and CDR2 are PRHDT and FYEKMQ (reference sequence). J gave up 2 bases and V 0 bases, and 4 bases lay outside the gene matches. This CDR3 has 15 residues. This CDR3 is CASSLGGDSTYEQYF. Here the CDR3 DNA reads TGTGCCAGCAGCTTAGGTGGGGACAGTACCTACGAGCAGTACTTC.

This clone has just one count. This sequence joins TRBV4-1 and TRBJ2-3; 11 bases are a match to TRBD2. The length of the CDR3 is 17 residues. The junction had 6 bases not matched to a gene; V was cut back by 0 bases and J by 4 bases. Germline CDR1 is MGHRA and CDR2 is YSYEKL. CDR3 region: CASSQDWLAGGPDTQYF. The CDR3 nucleotides read TGCGCCAGCAGCCAAGATTGGCTAGCGGGAGGACCAGATACGCAGTATTTT.

The chain carries TRBV19 and TRBJ2-7, with 13 bases that match TRBD2. Per the germline V gene, CDR1 is LNHDA and CDR2 is SQIVND (reference sequence). V shed 1 base and J 2 bases; nucleotides not matched to a gene: 8. The CDR3 loop spans 18 amino acids. CDR3 sequence: CASSIGTSGSPFAYEQYF. The DNA for the CDR3 is TGTGCCAGTAGTATAGGGACTAGCGGGAGCCCTTTCGCCTACGAGCAGTACTTC.

The chain is built from TRBV4-1 and TRBJ2-7; tentatively, D is TRBD2 (6 bases). The CDR3 is 17 residues long. Germline-derived CDR1 and CDR2 are MGHRA and YSYEKL. Trimming took off 1 base at V and 3 bases at J, with 19 bases between the two ends. The CDR3 bases are TGCGCCAGCAGCCAAGTAGGTATGGACGGGGGATTCTACGAGCAGTACTTC. Encoded protein: CASSQVGMDGGFYEQYF.

This clone was observed a single time. The chain recombines TRBV5-6 with TRBJ1-3; no clear D gene. Trimming removed 3 bases from V and 0 bases from J, with 10 bases in between. This CDR3 has 15 amino acids. In germline, CDR1 is SGHDT, CDR2 YYEEEE. This chain's CDR3 is CASSWAGSSGNTIYF. The CDR3 DNA sequence: TGTGCCAGCAGCTGGGCGGGGAGCTCTGGAAACACCATATATTTT.

This clone was observed a few times. The J gene is TRBJ1-1, the V gene TRBV7-6, with D maybe TRBD1 (5 bases). Germline-derived CDR1 and CDR2 are SGHVS and FNYEAQ. The length of the CDR3 is 13 residues. The V gene lost 3 bases and the J gene lost 7 bases, with 12 bases spanning the gap. The CDR3 DNA sequence: TGTGCCAGCAGCTTGGGACGGGGGGATGAAGCTTTCTTT. This gives the protein CASSLGRGDEAFF. Drawing the rest from reference TRBV7-6 and TRBJ1-1, the complete variable domain is GAGVSQSPRYKVTKRGQDVALRCDPISGHVSLYWYRQALGQGPEFLTYFNYEAQQDKSGLPNDRFSAERPEGSISTLTIQRTEQRDSAMYRCASSLGRGDEAFFGQGTRLTVV.

V usage is TRBV7-9 and J usage is TRBJ2-5; D gene ambiguous. V lost 5 bases, J lost 2 bases, and 18 bases lay in between. From germline, CDR1 is SEHNR and CDR2 FQNEAQ (reference sequence). This CDR3 has 16 residues. CDR3 coding DNA: TGTGCCAGCAGCCTTTCCGTCGCGAGAGAACAAGAGACCCAGTACTTC. Residues: CASSLSVAREQETQYF. The entire variable domain, with the rest obtained from reference TRBV7-9 and TRBJ2-5, is as follows: DTGVSQNPRHKITKRGQNVTFRCDPISEHNRLYWYRQTLGQGPEFLTYFQNEAQLEKSRLLSDRFSAERPKGSFSTLEIQRTEQGDSAMYLCASSLSVAREQETQYFGPGTRLLVL.

The chain combines TRBV11-2 with TRBJ2-7; 7 bases line up with TRBD2. J was trimmed by 0 bases and V by 7 bases; bases with no gene match: 18. CDR3 size: 18 residues. In germline, CDR1 is SGHAT, CDR2 FQNNGV. CDR3 bases: TGTGCCAGCACCGATGATGATGGGTTGCGGGGGACCTCCTACGAGCAGTACTTC. As protein: CASTDDDGLRGTSYEQYF.

V and J are TRBV5-6 and TRBJ2-7; 9 bases agree with TRBD2. The CDR3 covers 16 residues. The V and J ends lost 0 bases and 2 bases, in that order; junction bases with no gene match: 6. Germline V gene sequence: CDR1 SGHDT, CDR2 YYEEEE. CDR3 loop: CASSLGGGDWTYEQYF. CDR3 bases: TGTGCCAGCAGCTTGGGCGGGGGGGACTGGACCTACGAGCAGTACTTC.

Only one count was recorded for this clone. A junction end diverges from the germline sequence, so it may reflect a read error. The chain has TRBV7-7 and TRBJ2-5, with TRBD2 as a possible D gene (7 bases). CDR3 length: 16 amino acids. Germline assignment: CDR1 SSHAT and CDR2 FNYEAQ (reference sequence). Written as DNA, the CDR3 is TGTGCTAGCAGCTCATTGGCGGGGGCAAATATAAGAGACCAGTACTTC. This translates into CASSSLAGANIRDQYF.

The V call is TRBV27, the J call TRBJ2-1; 9 bases fit TRBD2. J lost 3 bases, V lost 6 bases, and 9 bases had no gene match. Germline V gene sequence: CDR1 MNHEY, CDR2 SMNVEV (reference sequence). The CDR3 length is 16 residues. CDR3 protein: CASSSSSGEFYNEQFF. The CDR3 DNA is TGTGCCAGCAGCTCCTCTAGCGGGGAATTCTACAATGAGCAGTTCTTC.

This clone showed up just a few times. The gene calls are TRBV4-1 and TRBJ1-5, with D perhaps TRBD1 (5 bases). Germline loops: CDR1 MGHRA, CDR2 YSYEKL. Trimming stripped 5 bases from V and 0 bases from J, with 11 bases between. The CDR3 runs to 15 residues. Here the CDR3 reads CASSGAGPSNQPQHF. The CDR3 DNA follows: TGCGCCAGCAGCGGAGCGGGACCTAGCAATCAGCCCCAGCATTTT.

The V gene is TRBV25-1, the J gene TRBJ2-7; no definite D call. The CDR3 extends over 11 amino acids. CDR1 and CDR2 (germline): MGHDK, SYGVNS. Trimming removed 4 bases at V and 2 bases at J, with 3 bases between. CDR3 residues: CASSVTYEQYF. DNA of the CDR3: TGTGCCAGCAGTGTAACCTACGAGCAGTACTTC.

The J gene is TRBJ2-7, the V gene TRBV6-1; 7 bases fit TRBD1. V lost 2 bases to trimming and J lost 1 base; unmatched junction nucleotides: 5. Looked up from germline, CDR1 is MNHNS and CDR2 is SASEGT. CDR3 length: 15 residues. The CDR3 bases are TGTGCCAGCAGTGAAAGGGCAGGGGGTTCCTACGAGCAGTACTTC. Translated, it gives CASSERAGGSYEQYF.